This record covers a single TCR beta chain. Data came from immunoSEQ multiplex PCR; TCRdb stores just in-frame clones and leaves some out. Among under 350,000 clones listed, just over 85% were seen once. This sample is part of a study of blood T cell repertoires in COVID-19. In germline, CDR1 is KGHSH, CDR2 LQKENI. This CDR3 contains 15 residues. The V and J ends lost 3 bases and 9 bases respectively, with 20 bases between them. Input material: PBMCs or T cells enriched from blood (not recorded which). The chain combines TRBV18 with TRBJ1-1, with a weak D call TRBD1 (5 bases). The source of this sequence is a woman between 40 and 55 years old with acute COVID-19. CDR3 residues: CASSPRVTQTGQAFF. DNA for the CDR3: TGTGCCAGCTCACCGCGCGTCACACAAACAGGACAAGCTTTCTTT.